A single sample gave rise to the 12 T cell receptor beta chains below, sequenced in a study of cytomegalovirus exposure and HLA in healthy donors. This PCR relied on a set of 60 Vbeta primers and 13 Jbeta primers. The protocol was immunoSEQ multiplex PCR, while the TCRdb copy is restricted to in-frame clones and leaves out a portion. This sample has under 200,000 clones, with roughly 82% found just once. The source material was PBMCs. The receptors originated from a woman between 45 and 65 years old in good health and CMV-seronegative.

This clone was found once. The V call is TRBV28, the J call TRBJ2-1, with 7 nucleotides matching TRBD2. Germline V lookup: CDR1 MDHEN, CDR2 SYDVKM. V lost 7 bases and J lost 4; bases outside the gene matches: 7. The CDR3 has 14 residues. CDR3 in DNA: TGTGCCAGCACCAATGGGGGGGTTTACAATGAGCAGTTCTTC. Translating gives CASTNGGVYNEQFF.

This clone has only one observation. The chain employs TRBV7-2 and TRBJ2-1; D not resolved. The CDR3 spans 13 residues. CDR1 and CDR2 (germline): SGHTA, FQGNSA. V lost 3 bases and J lost 4, with 7 bases in between. The DNA of the CDR3 is TGTGCCAGCAGCTTCTCCGGTTACAATGAGCAGTTCTTC. It specifies CASSFSGYNEQFF.

This clone was recorded a few times. The CDR3 DNA is TGTGCCTGGAGTGCAGGGTGGGATGAAAAACTGTTTTTT. It codes for CAWSAGWDEKLFF. J is TRBJ1-4 and V is TRBV30; TRBD1 might be the D (5 bases). Germline assignment: CDR1 GTSNPN and CDR2 SVGIG (reference sequence). The CDR3 runs to 13 residues. Trimming stripped 1 base from V and 6 bases from J, with 9 bases between.

This chain joins TRBV28 and TRBJ2-5; TRBD1 matches at 8 bases. The DNA matches TRBJ2-7 better at its end, which makes the J call doubtful. The CDR3 loop spans 15 amino acids. Germline V gene sequence: CDR1 MDHEN, CDR2 SYDVKM. The CDR3 reads CASSWAGGATYEQYF. In DNA, the CDR3 is TGTGCCAGCAGCTGGGCAGGGGGCGCGACCTACGAGCAGTACTTC.

This clone has a handful of counts. This sequence joins TRBV18 and TRBJ1-5, with 7 bases lining up with TRBD1. Germline trimming cut 0 bases from V and 4 bases from J; bases unmatched to any gene: 6. The CDR3 loop spans 16 amino acids. The germline V gene has CDR1 KGHSH and CDR2 LQKENI. In DNA form, the CDR3 reads TGTGCCAGCTCACCACCAAACAGGGGACCGAATCAGCCCCAGCATTTT. Translated: CASSPPNRGPNQPQHF.

The chain links TRBV19 to TRBJ2-1, with 8 bases lining up with TRBD1. CDR3 length: 18 residues. CDR1 is LNHDA, CDR2 SQIVND, per germline (reference sequence). With V trimmed by 5 bases and J by 5 bases, 17 bases remained unmatched. DNA for the CDR3: TGTGCCAGTAGTGGTTGGTGGCGGGGACAGGAACAAAACAATGAGCAGTTCTTC. The encoded protein is CASSGWWRGQEQNNEQFF.

The rearrangement joins TRBV7-2 to TRBJ2-5, with D perhaps matching TRBD2 (7 bases). Trimming took off 2 bases at V and 5 bases at J, with 18 bases between the two ends. The CDR3 spans 16 residues. The germline gives CDR1 SGHTA, CDR2 FQGNSA. CDR3 protein: CASSLPLRGGRETQYF. DNA of the CDR3: TGTGCCAGCAGCTTACCCCTGAGGGGGGGTCGGGAGACCCAGTACTTC. Filled out from reference TRBV7-2 and TRBJ2-5, the complete variable domain reads GAGVSQSPSNKVTEKGKDVELRCDPISGHTALYWYRQSLGQGLEFLIYFQGNSAPDKSGLPSDRFSAERTGGSVSTLTIQRTQQEDSAVYLCASSLPLRGGRETQYFGPGTRLLVL.

This clone turned up a few times. The V gene is TRBV28, the J gene TRBJ1-3; the match to TRBD1 covers 9 bases. The V segment lost 2 bases and the J segment 7 bases; nucleotides outside the gene matches: 12. The CDR3 is made up of 17 amino acids. Germline CDR1 is MDHEN and CDR2 is SYDVKM. The DNA of the CDR3 is TGTGCCAGCAGTTTAGATCAAACCGGGACAGGGCGGAACACCATATATTTT. This translates into CASSLDQTGTGRNTIYF.

J is TRBJ1-2 and V is TRBV7-9; 7 bases line up with TRBD1. Germline loops: CDR1 SEHNR, CDR2 FQNEAQ (reference sequence). The V and J ends lost 5 bases and 6 bases, in that order; junction bases with no gene match: 9. CDR3 length: 14 residues. The CDR3 sequence is CASSPTEGGHGYTF. The CDR3, as DNA: TGTGCCAGCAGCCCGACTGAAGGGGGCCATGGCTACACCTTC. Full variable domain (remainder filled in from reference TRBV7-9 and TRBJ1-2): DTGVSQNPRHKITKRGQNVTFRCDPISEHNRLYWYRQTLGQGPEFLTYFQNEAQLEKSRLLSDRFSAERPKGSFSTLEIQRTEQGDSAMYLCASSPTEGGHGYTFGSGTRLTVV.

V is TRBV5-4 and J is TRBJ2-2; D remains unclear. There are 12 residues in the CDR3. Trimming cost V 2 bases and J 6 bases, with 5 bases left between them. CDR1 SGHNT and CDR2 YYREEE come from the germline V gene (reference sequence). This CDR3 reads CASSLSSGELFF. Written as DNA, the CDR3 is TGTGCCAGCAGCTTATCTTCCGGGGAGCTGTTTTTT.

The chain combines TRBV7-9 with TRBJ1-1; TRBD1 matches 11 bases. Germline lookup yields CDR1 SEHNR and CDR2 FQNEAQ (reference sequence). V was pared by 4 bases and J by 5 bases, with 6 bases of the junction left unmatched. The CDR3 extends over 15 amino acids. CDR3 coding DNA: TGTGCCAGCAGCTCGGACAGGGGGCGAGAAACTGAAGCTTTCTTT. The encoded protein is CASSSDRGRETEAFF.

This clone was seen a few times. The chain recombines TRBV7-2 with TRBJ2-7, with TRBD1 as a possible D gene (5 bases). This CDR3 is 14 amino acids long. Trimming took off 5 bases at V and 5 bases at J, with 16 bases between the two ends. CDR1 SGHTA and CDR2 FQGNSA come from the germline V gene. CDR3 amino acids: CASSRGVGQNEQYF. CDR3 coding DNA: TGTGCCAGCAGCCGTGGGGTGGGGCAGAACGAGCAGTACTTC.